This entry features one T cell receptor (beta chain) sequence. The germline gene is not matched at one end of the junction; a read error may be the cause. The sample is drawn from a study of molecular identifiers for immune sequencing clone quantification. Previously reported methods and listed TCR primers produced the bulk TCR libraries. In TCRdb, the PCR reads were re-called with MiXCR into one record per CDR3 protein. This sample has around 82,000 distinct CDR3 sequences, with under 20% found just once. Naive CD8 T cells were picked out by sorting for CD8+CD4-CCR7+CD45RA+. The CDR3 contains 17 residues. CDR1 and CDR2 from the germline V gene are MNHNS and SASEGT.

The rearrangement links TRBV6-1 to TRBJ1-1; the D is unclear. Sequencing input: naive CD8+ T cells from blood, with Jurkat cell RNA spiked in. Subset specified: FACS-sorted CD8+CD4-CCR7+CD45RA+ naive T cells. The clonotype originates from a human donor in good health. Some libraries in this study had Jurkat cell RNA spiked in. CDR3 coding DNA: TGTGCCTGCAGTGAAAGCCACGGGCGGTTTTTAAACACTGAAGCTTTCTTT. This translates into CACSESHGRFLNTEAFF.